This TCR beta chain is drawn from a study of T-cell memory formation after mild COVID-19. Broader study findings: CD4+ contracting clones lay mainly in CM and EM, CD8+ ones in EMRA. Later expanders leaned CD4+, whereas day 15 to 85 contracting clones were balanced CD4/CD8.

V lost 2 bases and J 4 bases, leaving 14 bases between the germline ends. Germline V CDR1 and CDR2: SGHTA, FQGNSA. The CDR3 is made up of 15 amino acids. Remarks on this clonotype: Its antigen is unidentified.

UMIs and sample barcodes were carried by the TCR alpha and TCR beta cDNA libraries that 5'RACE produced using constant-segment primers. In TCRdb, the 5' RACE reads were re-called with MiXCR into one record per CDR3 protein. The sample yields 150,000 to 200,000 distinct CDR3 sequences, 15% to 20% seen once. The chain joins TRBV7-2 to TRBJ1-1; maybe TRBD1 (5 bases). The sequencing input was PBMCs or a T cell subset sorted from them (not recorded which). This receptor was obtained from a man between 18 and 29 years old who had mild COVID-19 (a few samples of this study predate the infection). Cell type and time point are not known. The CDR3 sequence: CASSLSGGLSTEAFF. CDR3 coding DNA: TGTGCCAGCAGCTTATCGGGGGGGTTGAGCACTGAAGCTTTCTTT.